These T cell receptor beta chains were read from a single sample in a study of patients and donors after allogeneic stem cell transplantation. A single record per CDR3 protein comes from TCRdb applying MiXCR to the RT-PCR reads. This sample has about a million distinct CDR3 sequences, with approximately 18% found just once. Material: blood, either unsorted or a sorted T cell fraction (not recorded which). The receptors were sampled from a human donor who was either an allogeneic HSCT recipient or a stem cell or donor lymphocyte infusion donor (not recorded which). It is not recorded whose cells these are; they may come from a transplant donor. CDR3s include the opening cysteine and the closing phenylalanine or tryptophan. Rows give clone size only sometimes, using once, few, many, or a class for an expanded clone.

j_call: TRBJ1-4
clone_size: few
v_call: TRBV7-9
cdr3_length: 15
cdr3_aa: CASSLSRKTIEKLFF

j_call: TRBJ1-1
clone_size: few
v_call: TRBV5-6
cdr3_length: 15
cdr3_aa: CASSSPGTQNTEAFF

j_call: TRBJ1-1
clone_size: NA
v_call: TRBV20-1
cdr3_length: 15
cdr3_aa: CSARQGARVNTEAFF

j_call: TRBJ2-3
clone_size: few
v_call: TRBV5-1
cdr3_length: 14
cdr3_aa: CASSSANLADTQYF

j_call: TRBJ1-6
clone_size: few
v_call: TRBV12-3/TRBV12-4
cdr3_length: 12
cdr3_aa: CASSLSGALLHF

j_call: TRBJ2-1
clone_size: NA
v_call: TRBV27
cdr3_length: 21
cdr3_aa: CASSLPNDRGAVAVSYNEQFF

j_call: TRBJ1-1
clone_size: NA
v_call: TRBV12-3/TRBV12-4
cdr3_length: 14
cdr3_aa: CASSRRAENTEAFF

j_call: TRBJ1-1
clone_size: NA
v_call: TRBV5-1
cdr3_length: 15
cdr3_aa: CASSLAQPRKTEAFF

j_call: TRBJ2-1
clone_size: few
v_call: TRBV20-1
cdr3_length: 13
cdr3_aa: CSAVRTLYNEQFF

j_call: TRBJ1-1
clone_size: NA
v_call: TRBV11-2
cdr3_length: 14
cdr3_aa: CASSQQVEQGPAFF

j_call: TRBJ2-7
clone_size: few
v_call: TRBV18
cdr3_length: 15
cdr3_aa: CASSPAGGQGYEQYF

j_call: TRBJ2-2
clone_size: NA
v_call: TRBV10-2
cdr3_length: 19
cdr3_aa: CASSGVTPLADPNTGELFF

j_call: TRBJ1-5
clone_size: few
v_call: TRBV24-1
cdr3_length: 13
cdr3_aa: CATSYSGNQPQHF

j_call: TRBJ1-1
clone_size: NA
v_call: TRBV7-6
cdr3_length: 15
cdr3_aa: CASSLVGQYSTEAFF

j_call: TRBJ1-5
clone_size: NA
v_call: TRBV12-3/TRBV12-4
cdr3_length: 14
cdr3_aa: CASSRQGMNQPQHF

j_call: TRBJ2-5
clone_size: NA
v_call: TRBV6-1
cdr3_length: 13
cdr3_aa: CASSGRGVETQYF

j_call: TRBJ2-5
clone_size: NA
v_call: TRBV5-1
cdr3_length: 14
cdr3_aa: CAIPVTRSGETQYF

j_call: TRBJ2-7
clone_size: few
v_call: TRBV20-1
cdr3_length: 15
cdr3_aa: CSARKPGQGTYEQYF

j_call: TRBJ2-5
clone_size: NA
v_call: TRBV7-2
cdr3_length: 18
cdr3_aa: CASSLARRASGMQETQYF

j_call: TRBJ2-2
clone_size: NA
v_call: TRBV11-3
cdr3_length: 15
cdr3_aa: CASSLMGSGGGELFF

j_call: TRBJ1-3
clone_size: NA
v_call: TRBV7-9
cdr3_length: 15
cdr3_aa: CASSLVAASGNTIYF

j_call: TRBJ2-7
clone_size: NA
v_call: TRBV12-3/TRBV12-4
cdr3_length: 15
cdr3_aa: CASSHFRDSNYEQYF

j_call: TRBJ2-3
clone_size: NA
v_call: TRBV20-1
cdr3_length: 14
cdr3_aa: CSARGLAAKDTQYF

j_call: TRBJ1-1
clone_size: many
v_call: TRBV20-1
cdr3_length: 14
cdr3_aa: CSAKPGTMNTEAFF

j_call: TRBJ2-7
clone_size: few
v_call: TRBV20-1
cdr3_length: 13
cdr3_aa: CSARQQLAYEQYF

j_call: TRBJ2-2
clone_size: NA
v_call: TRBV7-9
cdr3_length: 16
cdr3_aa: CASSSPLGPNTGELFF

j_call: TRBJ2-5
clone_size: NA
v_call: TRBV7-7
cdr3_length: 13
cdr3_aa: CASSVQGKETQYF

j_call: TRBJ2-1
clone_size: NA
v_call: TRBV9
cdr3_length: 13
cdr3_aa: CASSPHTLNEQFF

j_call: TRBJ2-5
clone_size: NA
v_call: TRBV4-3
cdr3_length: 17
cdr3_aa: CASSQEIRVQGDETQYF

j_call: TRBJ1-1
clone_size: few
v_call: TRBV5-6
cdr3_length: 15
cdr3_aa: CASSPDKFMNTEAFF

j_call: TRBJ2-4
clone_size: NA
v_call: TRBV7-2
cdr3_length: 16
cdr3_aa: CASSLGVGLAKNIQYF

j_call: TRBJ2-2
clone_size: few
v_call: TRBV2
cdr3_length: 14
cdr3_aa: CASSEELSPGELFF

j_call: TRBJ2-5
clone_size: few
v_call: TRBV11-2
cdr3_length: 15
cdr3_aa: CASSRTGTGLETQYF

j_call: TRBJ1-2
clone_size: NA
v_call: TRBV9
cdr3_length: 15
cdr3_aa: CASSAALEANYGYTF

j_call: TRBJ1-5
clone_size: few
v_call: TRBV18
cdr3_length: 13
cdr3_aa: CASSVDRVQPQHF

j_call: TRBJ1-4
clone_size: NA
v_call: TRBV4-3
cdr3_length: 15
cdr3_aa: CASSQDRQGLEKLFF

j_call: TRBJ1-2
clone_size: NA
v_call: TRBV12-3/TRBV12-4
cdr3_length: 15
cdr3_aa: CASSIQDRVVYGYTF

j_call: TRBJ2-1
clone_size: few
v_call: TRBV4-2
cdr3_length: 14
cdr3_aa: CASSQEDSWAGQFF

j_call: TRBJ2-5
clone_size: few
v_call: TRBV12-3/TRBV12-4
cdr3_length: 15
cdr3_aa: CASSPGSPPRETQYF

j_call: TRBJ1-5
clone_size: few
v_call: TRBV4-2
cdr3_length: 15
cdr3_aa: CASSQDEGNNQPQHF

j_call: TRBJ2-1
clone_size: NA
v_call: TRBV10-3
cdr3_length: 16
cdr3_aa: CAISEVSGQRYNEQFF

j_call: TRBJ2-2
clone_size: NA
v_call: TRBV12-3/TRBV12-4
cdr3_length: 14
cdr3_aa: CASSRRGLHRELFF

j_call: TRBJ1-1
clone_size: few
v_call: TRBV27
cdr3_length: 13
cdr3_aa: CASSIRPDTEAFF

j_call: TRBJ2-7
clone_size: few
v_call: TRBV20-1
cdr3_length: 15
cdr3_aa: CSARGQRSTSYEQYF

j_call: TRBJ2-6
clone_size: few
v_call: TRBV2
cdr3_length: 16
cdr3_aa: CASSDGPGAGANVLTF

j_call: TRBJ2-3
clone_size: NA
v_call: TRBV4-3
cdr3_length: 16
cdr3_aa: CASSRRGAGGTDTQYF

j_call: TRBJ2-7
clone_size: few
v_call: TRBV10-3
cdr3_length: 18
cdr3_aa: CAISESSLAGPISYEQYF

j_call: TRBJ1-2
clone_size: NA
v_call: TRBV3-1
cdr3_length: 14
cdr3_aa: CASSQDGRIYGYTF

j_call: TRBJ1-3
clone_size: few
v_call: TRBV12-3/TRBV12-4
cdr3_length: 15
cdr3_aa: CASRLTGGVGNTIYF

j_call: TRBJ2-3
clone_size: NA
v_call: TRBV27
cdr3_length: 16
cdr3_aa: CASSLSIGYFTDTQYF

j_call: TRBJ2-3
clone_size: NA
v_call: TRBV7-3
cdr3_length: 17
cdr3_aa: CASSLTETGGKTDTQYF

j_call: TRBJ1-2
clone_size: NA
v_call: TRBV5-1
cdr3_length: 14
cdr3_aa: CASSLEGLSSGYTF

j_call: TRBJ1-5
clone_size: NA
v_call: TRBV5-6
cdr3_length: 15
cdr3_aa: CARGGGQCQDQPQHF

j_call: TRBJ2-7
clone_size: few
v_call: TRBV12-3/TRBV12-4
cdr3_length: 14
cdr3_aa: CASSFLSSGYEQYF

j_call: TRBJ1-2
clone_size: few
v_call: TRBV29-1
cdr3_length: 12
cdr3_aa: CSVEETWIGYTF

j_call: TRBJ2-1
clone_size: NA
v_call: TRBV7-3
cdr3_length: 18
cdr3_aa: CASSLEQAGTSGTNEQFF

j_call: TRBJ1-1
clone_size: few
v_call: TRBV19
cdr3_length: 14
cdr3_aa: CASSQGRTNTEAFF

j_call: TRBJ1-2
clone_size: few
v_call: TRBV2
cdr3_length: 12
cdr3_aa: CASVRGGDGYTF

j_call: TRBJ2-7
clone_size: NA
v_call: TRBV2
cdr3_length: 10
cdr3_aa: CASSEPPPYF